This is a list of T cell receptor beta chains from one sample in a study of T cell responses to AZD1222 COVID-19 vaccine. The assay was immunoSEQ multiplex PCR, and TCRdb's table has in-frame clones only and misses some. The sample includes more than 85,000 clones, over 75% of them seen just once. Here the sequenced sample was peripheral blood, taken 28 days after the second AZD1222 dose. All receptors derive from an adult who received the AZD1222 COVID-19 vaccine. CDR3s include the opening cysteine and the closing phenylalanine or tryptophan. Each record gives: J gene, V gene, CDR3 protein.

j_call: TRBJ2-5
v_call: TRBV15
cdr3_aa: CATSPKRGGQETQYF

j_call: TRBJ2-2
v_call: TRBV24-1
cdr3_aa: CATSDPVTEANTGELFF

j_call: TRBJ1-1
v_call: TRBV29-1
cdr3_aa: CSVFTPRGTEAFF

j_call: TRBJ2-1
v_call: TRBV27
cdr3_aa: CASSFSGVTYNEQFF

j_call: TRBJ1-1
v_call: TRBV19
cdr3_aa: CASSTRGGSTEAFF

j_call: TRBJ1-2
v_call: TRBV6-5
cdr3_aa: CASHPWTGNYGYTF

j_call: TRBJ2-7
v_call: TRBV18
cdr3_aa: CASSPPKQALSSYEQYF

j_call: TRBJ2-5
v_call: TRBV27
cdr3_aa: CASRQPGQKQETQYF

j_call: TRBJ1-6
v_call: TRBV6-7
cdr3_aa: CASRGYRASSPLHF

j_call: TRBJ1-2
v_call: TRBV6-5
cdr3_aa: CASSYSKIRSYGYTF

j_call: TRBJ1-3
v_call: TRBV10-1
cdr3_aa: CASSYREEKNTIYF

j_call: TRBJ2-2
v_call: TRBV19
cdr3_aa: CASSRIPGQGYTGELFF

j_call: TRBJ1-2
v_call: TRBV7-2
cdr3_aa: CASSPSGFRGGYTF

j_call: TRBJ2-5
v_call: TRBV6-5
cdr3_aa: CASSFGVQETQYF

j_call: TRBJ2-2
v_call: TRBV28
cdr3_aa: CASSLERDRGTGELFF

j_call: TRBJ1-2
v_call: TRBV18
cdr3_aa: CASSPAGEYGYTF

j_call: TRBJ1-3
v_call: TRBV2
cdr3_aa: CASSVGNTIYF

j_call: TRBJ2-3
v_call: TRBV4-2
cdr3_aa: CASSQSAAPTDTQYF

j_call: TRBJ1-6
v_call: TRBV7-2
cdr3_aa: CASSLGNSPLHF

j_call: TRBJ1-3
v_call: TRBV27
cdr3_aa: CASGVSSGNTIYF

j_call: TRBJ1-3
v_call: TRBV27
cdr3_aa: CASRVTYSGNTIYF

j_call: TRBJ1-1
v_call: TRBV6-5
cdr3_aa: CASKSAMNTEAFF

j_call: TRBJ2-1
v_call: TRBV15
cdr3_aa: CATSRESGWGEQFF

j_call: TRBJ2-6
v_call: TRBV2
cdr3_aa: CASSETPLEGPTSGANVLTF

j_call: TRBJ2-7
v_call: TRBV29-1
cdr3_aa: CSVSGSYEQYF

j_call: TRBJ1-2
v_call: TRBV29-1
cdr3_aa: CSARLGAGGYTF

j_call: TRBJ2-7
v_call: TRBV30
cdr3_aa: CAWRPTGINEQYF

j_call: TRBJ1-6
v_call: TRBV29-1
cdr3_aa: CSVGWGDNSPLHF

j_call: TRBJ2-7
v_call: TRBV6-2/TRBV6-3
cdr3_aa: CASSRPGQVDEQYF

j_call: TRBJ1-1
v_call: TRBV30
cdr3_aa: CAWRRDYQGDTEAFF

j_call: TRBJ1-5
v_call: TRBV6-1
cdr3_aa: CASGRALIQPQHF

j_call: TRBJ1-1
v_call: TRBV14
cdr3_aa: CASTAVGGFNTEAFF

j_call: TRBJ2-2
v_call: TRBV11-2
cdr3_aa: CASSLDAGELFF

j_call: TRBJ2-3
v_call: TRBV6-5
cdr3_aa: CATKTGGEADTQYF

j_call: TRBJ1-3
v_call: TRBV14
cdr3_aa: CASSQVFTAGSGNTIYF

j_call: TRBJ1-1
v_call: TRBV27
cdr3_aa: CASSLSGVLNTEAFF

j_call: TRBJ2-5
v_call: TRBV13
cdr3_aa: CASSTTTGLGRETQYF

j_call: TRBJ1-1
v_call: TRBV6-4
cdr3_aa: CASSVVSESTEAFF

j_call: TRBJ2-7
v_call: TRBV27
cdr3_aa: CASSLLDRYEQYF

j_call: TRBJ1-5
v_call: TRBV2
cdr3_aa: CASSMGQDNQPQHF

j_call: TRBJ1-4
v_call: TRBV7-9
cdr3_aa: CASRAGLGQGTNEKLFF